The 11 T cell receptor beta chains reported below all come from one sample, sequenced in a study of T cells in Graves' hyperthyroidism and ophthalmopathy. RNA transcripts served as the template for amplifying TCR beta CDR3 regions. The study used the HTBI primer set for a first-round RT-PCR of the TCR CDR3. A single record per CDR3 protein comes from TCRdb applying MiXCR to the multiplex PCR reads. There are some 510,000 distinct CDR3 sequences in the sample; less than 25% occur only once, and around a quarter lies in the top ten. Sample: blood. The source of these receptors is a man in his late teens or twenties with Graves' hyperthyroidism.

This clonotype has more than one count but fewer than ten. The chain carries TRBV27 and TRBJ1-1, with 9 bases matching TRBD1. V lost 5 bases to trimming and J lost 3 bases; unmatched junction nucleotides: 7. Germline V lookup: CDR1 MNHEY, CDR2 SMNVEV (reference sequence). This CDR3 is built from 15 residues. The DNA of the CDR3 is TGTGCCAGCAGTCCGGACAGGGGTGGGCACACTGAAGCTTTCTTT. Encoded protein: CASSPDRGGHTEAFF.

This clonotype was counted ten times or more. The V gene is TRBV28, the J gene TRBJ2-7; D is undetermined. Trimming left V 6 bases short and J 6 bases short, with 6 bases between. Germline V CDR1 and CDR2: MDHEN, SYDVKM. The CDR3 extends over 10 amino acids. The CDR3 is CASSDFEQYF. The CDR3 bases are TGTGCCAGCAGCGATTTCGAGCAGTACTTC.

The V gene is TRBV30, the J gene TRBJ2-7; D gene unclear. The CDR3 is made up of 12 amino acids. The V and J ends lost 0 bases and 1 base respectively, with 4 bases between them. The germline V gene encodes CDR1 GTSNPN and CDR2 SVGIG (reference sequence). The CDR3 sequence: CAWSVTSYEQYF. Here the CDR3 DNA reads TGTGCCTGGAGTGTAACTTCCTACGAGCAGTACTTC.

V is TRBV15 and J is TRBJ2-5, with a possible D match to TRBD1 (6 bases). The CDR3 has 13 amino acids. Germline V gene data show CDR1 as LNHNV and CDR2 as YYDKDF (reference sequence). With 8 bases removed from V and 2 bases from J, the gap between germline ends came to 12 bases. In nucleotides, the CDR3 is TGTGCCACCGGGGACACACTTCAAGAGACCCAGTACTTC. Translating it yields CATGDTLQETQYF.

This clonotype came up many times. The rearrangement joins TRBV28 to TRBJ1-5, with 8 bases fitting TRBD1. V lost 5 bases to trimming and J lost 5 bases; unmatched junction nucleotides: 11. The length of the CDR3 is 16 residues. Germline V lookup: CDR1 MDHEN, CDR2 SYDVKM. This CDR3 is CASSVPAGTGDQPQHF. The CDR3 DNA follows: TGTGCCAGCAGTGTCCCGGCCGGGACAGGTGATCAGCCCCAGCATTTT.

The rearrangement links TRBV6-5 to TRBJ1-1; D unresolved. This CDR3 has 13 amino acids. Germline CDR1 is MNHEY and CDR2 is SVGAGI. Trimming left V 0 bases short and J 7 bases short, with 9 bases between. CDR3 in amino acids: CASSYSRGVEAFF. As DNA, the CDR3 is TGTGCCAGCAGTTACTCCCGAGGAGTTGAAGCTTTCTTT.

This clonotype has ten or more counts. The chain carries TRBV27 and TRBJ2-7; unclear D gene. Germline V gene data show CDR1 as MNHEY and CDR2 as SMNVEV (reference sequence). The ends were cut back, 6 bases at V and 3 bases at J, with 15 bases in the middle. There are 14 residues in the CDR3. The CDR3 sequence is CASSSGLNGYEQYF. The DNA of the CDR3 is TGTGCCAGCAGCTCCGGCCTGAACGGCTACGAGCAGTACTTC.

This clonotype was counted only a few times. The CDR3 DNA sequence: TGTGCCAGCAGCTTACTAACAGGGTACCACGAGCAGTACTTC. Its translation is CASSLLTGYHEQYF. V gene TRBV11-3 combines with J gene TRBJ2-7, with D perhaps TRBD1 (6 bases). V was shortened by 2 bases and J by 5 bases, with 13 bases between the two germline ends. Germline assignment: CDR1 SGHNT and CDR2 YENEEA. This CDR3 has 14 amino acids. Complete variable domain (other parts from reference TRBV11-3 and TRBJ2-7): EAGVVQSPRYKIIEKKQPVAFWCNPISGHNTLYWYLQNLGQGPELLIRYENEEAVDDSQLPKDRFSAERLKGVDSTLKIQPAELGDSAVYLCASSLLTGYHEQYFGPGTRLTVT.

This clonotype was recorded many times. The DNA of the CDR3 is TGTGCCAGCAATCCCGGACCACGAGGGGCGAAAGCGAACACCGGGGAGCTGTTTTTT. Amino acid sequence: CASNPGPRGAKANTGELFF. V is TRBV6-2 or TRBV6-3 and J is TRBJ2-2; possibly TRBD1 or TRBD2 for D (5 bases each). CDR3 size: 19 residues. Germline loops: CDR1 MNHEY, CDR2 SVGEGT. V was cut by 7 bases and J by 0 bases, with 24 bases left in between.

Worth noting for this clonotype: Germline and junction disagree at one end, which may indicate a read error. V usage is TRBV15 and J usage is TRBJ2-4, with D hard to call. Germline V gene sequence: CDR1 LNHNV, CDR2 YYDKDF (reference sequence). CDR3 length: 17 amino acids. CDR3 amino acids: CATSGAKGGGAKNIKYF. CDR3 coding DNA: TGTGCCACCAGCGGCGCCAAGGGTGGTGGAGCCAAAAACATTAAGTACTTC.

This clonotype was seen many times. J is TRBJ1-2 and V is TRBV12-3 or TRBV12-4, with D uncertain. Between the trimmed V and J ends, which lost 3 bases and 4 bases, there was a span of 9 bases. CDR3 length: 13 amino acids. In DNA, the CDR3 is TGTGCCAGCAGTTTTGGCCATCTCTATGGCTACACCTTC. Encoded protein: CASSFGHLYGYTF.